These T cell receptor beta chains were read from a single sample in a study of metastatic and nonmetastatic thyroid tumors. TCRdb re-called the PCR reads through MiXCR. The sample includes nearly 15,000 clones, about 21% seen only once; the top ten take roughly 14%. The sequenced sample consisted of blood. The receptors come from a female donor with papillary thyroid cancer or a benign thyroid nodule (not recorded which). Some clones in this sample may be carry-over from other donors' samples. The conserved cysteine and the conserved F or W are not part of the CDR3 here. Some rows mark clone size as missing; the rest say once, few, many or name a class of expanded clone.

>TRBV9|TRBJ2-3|.
ASSWDRDSDTQY
>TRBV5-4|TRBJ2-7|many
ASHKLGDEQY
>TRBV20-1|TRBJ2-3|.
SARDPLGAETDTQY
>TRBV24-1|TRBJ1-3|many
ATSDLNSGNTIY
>TRBV20-1|TRBJ2-1|many
SARDREREYNEQF
>TRBV6-5|TRBJ2-1|few
ASSYYGAQGSYNEQF
>TRBV6-1|TRBJ2-1|once
ASCDTAEPPSNEQF
>TRBV5-1|TRBJ2-2|medium-sized
ASSLVPSGKRELF
>TRBV20-1|TRBJ2-5|.
SAPNSGQRQDTQY
>TRBV5-1|TRBJ2-1|many
ASKFLAGDNEQF
>TRBV7-2|TRBJ1-2|many
ASSLVWTDNYGYT
>TRBV28|TRBJ1-2|.
ASNQLGGTGDGYT
>TRBV12-5|TRBJ2-2|many
ASGPGAIPGELF
>TRBV18|TRBJ2-1|once
ASSRTGQIHNEQF
>TRBV5-1|TRBJ2-3|many
ASSLDGPSTDTQY
>TRBV12-3/TRBV12-4|TRBJ1-6|medium-sized
ASSLRGAHNSPLH
>TRBV2|TRBJ2-3|.
AIHRLAGDTDTQY